The 29 T cell receptor beta chains below were found in one sample sequenced in a study of patients and donors after allogeneic stem cell transplantation. Using its own MiXCR run on the RT-PCR reads, TCRdb lists one record per CDR3 protein. This sample yields roughly 21,000 distinct CDR3 sequences, of which around 29% are seen a single time; roughly half belongs to the top ten. Specimen: blood, either unsorted or a sorted T cell fraction (not recorded which). The origin of the receptors is a human donor who was either an allogeneic HSCT recipient or a stem cell or donor lymphocyte infusion donor (not recorded which). It is not recorded whose cells these are; they may come from a transplant donor.

This clonotype has only a few counts. This chain links TRBV27 with TRBJ1-4, with D unclear. Trimming stripped 3 bases from V and 8 bases from J, with 10 bases between. The CDR3 extends over 13 amino acids. The germline V gene has CDR1 MNHEY and CDR2 SMNVEV (reference sequence). The CDR3: CASSLVVREKLFF. The CDR3 DNA follows: TGTGCCAGCAGTTTGGTGGTCAGGGAAAAACTGTTTTTT.

The CDR3 coding sequence is TGCAGTGCTAGAGGGAGCGGATTCTCCTACAATGAGCAGTTCTTC. This sequence encodes CSARGSGFSYNEQFF. The V gene is TRBV20-1, the J gene TRBJ2-1; weak D call: TRBD2 (5 bases). Germline V gene sequence: CDR1 DFQATT, CDR2 SNEGSKA (reference sequence). The ends were cut back, 1 base at V and 0 bases at J, with 10 bases in the middle. CDR3 length: 15 residues.

The chain is built from TRBV11-2 and TRBJ1-4; 7 bases map to TRBD1. V lost 5 bases and J lost 10; bases outside the gene matches: 10. There are 14 residues in the CDR3. CDR1 is SGHAT and CDR2 is FQNNGV in the germline V gene. The CDR3 nucleotides are TGTGCCAGCAGCCCGGGAACAGGGGTGGGAAAACTGTTTTTT. Translation gives CASSPGTGVGKLFF.

The rearrangement joins TRBV6-1 to TRBJ1-2; TRBD1 aligns across 8 bases. The V and J ends lost 9 bases and 5 bases, in that order; junction bases with no gene match: 5. The CDR3 loop spans 12 amino acids. Looked up from germline, CDR1 is MNHNS and CDR2 is SASEGT. The DNA of the CDR3 is TGTGCCAGTCCGGACAGGGTTTATGGCTACACCTTC. Amino acids: CASPDRVYGYTF.

Only a few counts were recorded for this clonotype. The rearrangement joins TRBV5-1 to TRBJ1-1; 8 nucleotides agree with TRBD1. Trimming took 9 bases from V and 4 from J; bases not matched to a gene: 5. Per the germline V gene, CDR1 is SGHRS and CDR2 is YFSETQ. This CDR3 comprises 12 residues. The CDR3 loop is CATSTGGTEAFF. Here the CDR3 DNA reads TGCGCCACCAGTACAGGGGGCACTGAAGCTTTCTTT.

The rearrangement links TRBV19 to TRBJ1-1, with D maybe TRBD1 (6 bases). The V gene lost 8 bases and the J gene lost 3 bases, with 19 bases spanning the gap. Germline V gene data show CDR1 as LNHDA and CDR2 as SQIVND (reference sequence). The CDR3 consists of 15 residues. The CDR3 is CASLNRAEGYTEAFF. The CDR3 bases are TGTGCCAGTCTAAACAGGGCGGAGGGTTACACTGAAGCTTTCTTT.

This sequence joins TRBV12-3 or TRBV12-4 and TRBJ1-1; weak D call: TRBD1 (6 bases). The CDR3 is 14 residues long. Trimming left V 7 bases short and J 5 bases short, with 17 bases between. The CDR3 DNA reads TGTGCCAGCACCCCGGGGCAGGGGAGGACTGAAGCTTTCTTT. Its translation: CASTPGQGRTEAFF.

The genes are TRBV7-6 and TRBJ1-2, with D tentatively TRBD1 (6 bases). The germline V gene has CDR1 SGHVS and CDR2 FNYEAQ. V lost 0 bases and J lost 8, with 16 bases in between. The CDR3 runs 15 residues. CDR3 in DNA: TGTGCCAGCAGCTTAGCGCCCGGAGAGGGGGAAGGCTACACCTTC. Its translation is CASSLAPGEGEGYTF.

The V call is TRBV20-1, the J call TRBJ2-4; 7 bases agree with TRBD1. Germline V gene lookup returns CDR1 DFQATT and CDR2 SNEGSKA (reference sequence). The J segment lost 1 base and the V segment lost 0 bases, leaving 9 bases of the junction unmatched. The CDR3 sequence is 17 residues long. The CDR3 region is CSARDWGQTMAKNIQYF. The DNA of the CDR3 is TGCAGTGCTAGAGATTGGGGACAGACCATGGCCAAAAACATTCAGTACTTC.

DNA of the CDR3: TGTGCCAGCAGTTTTAGCCACACTGAAGCTTTCTTT. Translating it yields CASSFSHTEAFF. The V call is TRBV12-3 or TRBV12-4, the J call TRBJ1-1; no clear D. The CDR3 loop spans 12 amino acids. V lost 3 bases and J 3 bases, leaving 5 bases between the germline ends.

This clonotype appeared a single time. This chain connects TRBV10-3 to TRBJ2-3, with D tentatively TRBD1 (6 bases). Germline CDR1 reads ENHRY; CDR2 reads SYGVKD. The CDR3 runs 14 residues. V was shortened by 4 bases and J by 3 bases, with 11 bases between the two germline ends. The CDR3 sequence: CAISVARGTDTQYF. The DNA for the CDR3 is TGTGCCATCAGTGTGGCCAGGGGTACAGATACGCAGTATTTT.

This chain uses TRBV9 with TRBJ2-5, with D hard to call. There are 13 residues in the CDR3. V gave up 0 bases and J gave up 1 base, with 4 bases separating them. Per germline, CDR1 SGDLS and CDR2 YYNGEE. CDR3 DNA sequence: TGTGCCAGCAGCGTAGGGGTCCAAGAGACCCAGTACTTC. Its translation is CASSVGVQETQYF.

This chain links TRBV25-1 with TRBJ2-1, with 10 bases matching TRBD1. The length of the CDR3 is 14 residues. Unmatched junction bases numbered 5, after V lost 4 bases and J lost 8 bases. Germline V gene sequence: CDR1 MGHDK, CDR2 SYGVNS. As DNA, the CDR3 is TGTGCCAGCAGTGGGGACAGGGGTAAGGATGAGCAGTTCTTC. Translating gives CASSGDRGKDEQFF.

The rearrangement joins TRBV7-6 to TRBJ1-2; D is undetermined. Germline CDR1 and CDR2: SGHVS and FNYEAQ. The V gene lost 2 bases and the J gene lost 7 bases, with 8 bases spanning the gap. The CDR3 spans 12 residues. CDR3 loop: CASSLREGGYTF. For the CDR3, the DNA is TGTGCCAGCAGCTTAAGGGAGGGTGGCTACACCTTC.

This clonotype has a count of ten or more. V is TRBV12-3 or TRBV12-4 and J is TRBJ1-1; the D is unclear. The CDR3 is 14 amino acids. The germline V and J ends were trimmed by 6 bases and 0 bases, with 11 bases remaining between them. The CDR3 region is CASSVRRLNTEAFF. The CDR3 DNA reads as TGTGCCAGCAGCGTCAGGCGGTTGAACACTGAAGCTTTCTTT.

This rearrangement joins TRBV29-1 to TRBJ2-5; 7 positions match TRBD1. V was pared by 6 bases and J by 4 bases, with 14 bases of the junction left unmatched. The CDR3 length is 15 residues. CDR1 SQVTM and CDR2 ANQGSEA come from the germline V gene. The CDR3 loop reads CSVANRGPFGETQYF. The CDR3 region has the DNA TGCAGCGTGGCTAACAGGGGCCCTTTCGGAGAGACCCAGTACTTC.

The genes are TRBV6-6 and TRBJ1-5; 9 nucleotides agree with TRBD1. Per the germline V gene, CDR1 is MNHNY and CDR2 is SVGAGI (reference sequence). CDR3 size: 14 residues. Trimming removed 4 bases from V and 6 bases from J; junction bases left unmatched: 4. The DNA for the CDR3 is TGTGCCAGCAGTTCCGGGACAGGGTCTCAGCCCCAGCATTTT. Protein sequence: CASSSGTGSQPQHF.

This clonotype is categorized as medium-sized. V gene TRBV20-1 combines with J gene TRBJ2-1; a possible D gene is TRBD2 (6 bases). This CDR3 contains 14 residues. Germline values: CDR1 DFQATT, CDR2 SNEGSKA (reference sequence). Trimming removed 6 bases from V and 0 bases from J, with 12 bases in between. The CDR3 nucleotides read TGCAGTGCGGAGCTAGCGAGCTCCTACAATGAGCAGTTCTTC. This gives the protein CSAELASSYNEQFF.

This clonotype was seen more than once but under ten times. The chain couples TRBV9 to TRBJ1-2; TRBD1 is a possible D gene (5 bases). Looked up from germline, CDR1 is SGDLS and CDR2 is YYNGEE. The V and J ends lost 3 bases and 2 bases respectively, with 8 bases between them. This CDR3 has 13 residues. CDR3 sequence (DNA): TGTGCCAGCAGCGCGACAGTGAACTATGGCTACACCTTC. Its translation is CASSATVNYGYTF.

This chain connects TRBV6-5 to TRBJ2-5; D is uncertain. V was trimmed by 6 bases and J by 1 base, leaving 15 bases between them. Germline CDR1 reads MNHEY; CDR2 reads SVGAGI. The CDR3 runs 15 residues. CDR3 region: CASSPSRPRQETQYF. CDR3 in DNA: TGTGCCAGCAGCCCTTCTAGACCCCGCCAAGAGACCCAGTACTTC.

The chain joins TRBV27 to TRBJ1-3; tentatively, D is TRBD1 (5 bases). Germline V gives CDR1 MNHEY, CDR2 SMNVEV (reference sequence). The CDR3 totals 15 residues. V shed 2 bases and J shed 4 bases, with 12 bases lying between them. CDR3 bases: TGTGCCAGCAGTTTAGATGGCAGGGCCGGAAACACCATATATTTT. This gives the protein CASSLDGRAGNTIYF.

There are a few counts of this clonotype. The gene calls are TRBV6-6 and TRBJ2-1, with 9 bases identical to TRBD2. The germline V gene has CDR1 MNHNY and CDR2 SVGAGI (reference sequence). The V segment lost 0 bases and the J segment 4 bases; nucleotides outside the gene matches: 10. This CDR3 contains 18 residues. The CDR3 DNA is TGTGCCAGCAGTTACTCGCTGTCTAGCGGGGCAGAGTACAATGAGCAGTTCTTC. It translates to CASSYSLSSGAEYNEQFF.

The CDR3 spells CASSLTTDPYEQYF. CDR3 DNA: TGTGCCAGCAGCTTAACGACAGATCCCTACGAGCAGTACTTC. The chain couples TRBV7-6 to TRBJ2-7; D is possibly TRBD1 (5 bases). V lost 2 bases, J lost 2 bases, and 10 bases lay in between. This CDR3 is 14 amino acids long. The germline gives CDR1 SGHVS, CDR2 FNYEAQ.

This clonotype was counted ten times or more. In DNA form, the CDR3 reads TGTGCCAGCAGTCTGAAGGAGGGGGCCGGGAACACTGAAGCTTTCTTT. Translation: CASSLKEGAGNTEAFF. V is TRBV6-6 and J is TRBJ1-1, with 7 bases aligning to TRBD1. V shed 5 bases, J shed 1 base, and the junction held 10 bases outside the gene matches. The CDR3 covers 16 residues. Germline lookup yields CDR1 MNHNY and CDR2 SVGAGI (reference sequence).

The rearrangement links TRBV20-1 to TRBJ2-7, with D perhaps matching TRBD1 (5 bases). The CDR3 sequence is 14 residues long. V was cut by 0 bases and J by 3 bases, with 12 bases left in between. Germline CDR1 is DFQATT and CDR2 is SNEGSKA (reference sequence). This CDR3 is CSARDRNRLYEQYV. The DNA of the CDR3 is TGCAGTGCTAGAGATCGGAACAGGCTCTACGAGCAGTACGTC.

V and J are TRBV20-1 and TRBJ1-3; perhaps TRBD1 as D (5 bases). Germline-derived CDR1 and CDR2 are DFQATT and SNEGSKA (reference sequence). The V and J ends lost 2 bases and 0 bases respectively, with 8 bases between them. The CDR3 has 14 residues. As DNA, the CDR3 is TGCAGTGCTAGACCAGGGTACTCTGGAAACACCATATATTTT. Protein product: CSARPGYSGNTIYF.

This clonotype has only a few counts. The rearrangement joins TRBV5-1 to TRBJ1-3; D is uncertain. V lost 0 bases to trimming and J lost 4 bases, with 17 bases between them. This CDR3 contains 17 residues. Germline CDR1 is SGHRS and CDR2 is YFSETQ. CDR3: CASSLERRTPRGNTIYF. DNA of the CDR3: TGCGCCAGCAGCTTGGAGAGGCGTACCCCGAGAGGAAACACCATATATTTT. The full variable domain, its missing parts supplied by reference TRBV5-1 and TRBJ1-3, is KAGVTQTPRYLIKTRGQQVTLSCSPISGHRSVSWYQQTPGQGLQFLFEYFSETQRNKGNFPGRFSGRQFSNSRSEMNVSTLELGDSALYLCASSLERRTPRGNTIYFGEGSWLTVV.

The rearrangement links TRBV28 to TRBJ1-4; possibly TRBD1 for D (6 bases). This CDR3 has 15 amino acids. Germline V gene lookup returns CDR1 MDHEN and CDR2 SYDVKM. Trimming cost V 4 bases and J 4 bases, with 13 bases left between them. DNA for the CDR3: TGTGCCAGCAGTTCAGCCGGGGGGCTTAATGAAAAACTGTTTTTT. This gives the protein CASSSAGGLNEKLFF.

About this clonotype itself: The germline gene is not matched at one end of the junction; a read error may be the cause. The rearrangement joins TRBV7-4 to TRBJ1-4; D is uncertain. The V gene's germline CDR1 is SGHVT and CDR2 SQSDAQ. The CDR3 spans 15 residues. For the CDR3, the DNA is TGTGCCAGCAACTTAATAGGGCATGGCGTGGAAAAACTGTTTTTT. Its protein is CASNLIGHGVEKLFF.